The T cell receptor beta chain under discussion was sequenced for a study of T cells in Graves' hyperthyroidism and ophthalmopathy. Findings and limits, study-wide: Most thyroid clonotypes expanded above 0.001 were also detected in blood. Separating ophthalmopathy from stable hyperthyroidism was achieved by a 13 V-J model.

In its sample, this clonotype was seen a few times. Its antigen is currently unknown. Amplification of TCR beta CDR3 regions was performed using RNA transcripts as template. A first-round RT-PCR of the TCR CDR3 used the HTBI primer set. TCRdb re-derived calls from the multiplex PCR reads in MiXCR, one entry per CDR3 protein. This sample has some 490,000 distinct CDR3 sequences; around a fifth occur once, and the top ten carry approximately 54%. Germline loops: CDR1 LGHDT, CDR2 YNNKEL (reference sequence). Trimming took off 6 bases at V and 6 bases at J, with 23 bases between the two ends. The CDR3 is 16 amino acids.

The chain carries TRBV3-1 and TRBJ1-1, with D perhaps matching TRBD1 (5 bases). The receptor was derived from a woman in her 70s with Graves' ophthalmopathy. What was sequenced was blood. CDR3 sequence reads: CASSTLPSGRGAEAFF. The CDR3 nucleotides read TGTGCCAGCAGTACCCTCCCTTCCGGACGGGGGGCTGAAGCTTTCTTT.